This paragraph covers one T cell receptor beta chain sequence. Its antigen remains unknown. Scientists ran DNA taken from cultured CD4+ T cells through the Oncomine TCR Beta short-read assay for sequencing. TCRdb passed the PCR reads through MiXCR, listing each CDR3 protein once. The sample holds around 20,000 distinct CDR3 sequences, under 65% seen once. The CDR3 loop spans 12 amino acids. Germline CDR1 and CDR2: DFQATT and SNEGSKA (reference sequence). The ends lost 5 bases at V and 2 bases at J; junction bases unmatched: 2. Treatment given: roughly 11-day PBMC culture with coronavirus spike peptide pools or control peptides (ViraFEST assay). This record comes from a study of vaccination and CD4 T cells after COVID-19. Turning to the study itself: The study drew post-COVID samples a median about 95 days after diagnosis (range 35 to 161).

This specimen consisted of CD4+ T cells from blood, cultured in vitro, obtained after SARS-CoV-2 vaccination. The TCR sequence derives from a human donor who had recovered from COVID-19. This rearrangement joins TRBV20-1 to TRBJ2-7, with TRBD1 matching 8 bases. CDR3 DNA sequence: TGCAGTGCTCGACAGGGGCCCTACGAGCAGTACTTC. Residues: CSARQGPYEQYF.